The 17 T cell receptor beta chains reported below all come from one sample, sequenced in a study of blood T cell repertoires in COVID-19. Assay used: immunoSEQ multiplex PCR; TCRdb lists only in-frame clones, some missing. The sample has over 150,000 clones, about 88% seen once. Sequenced sample: peripheral blood. The receptors stem from a woman in her fifties or sixties with COVID-19, enrolled during active disease.

The rearrangement uses TRBV6-1 and TRBJ1-5; D might be TRBD1 (5 bases). The germline V gene has CDR1 MNHNS and CDR2 SASEGT. Deletions cut 3 bases from V and 0 bases from J, with 9 bases between. The CDR3 is 15 residues long. The CDR3 loop reads CASSEQGLSNQPQHF. The CDR3 nucleotides read TGTGCCAGCAGTGAGCAGGGTCTTAGCAATCAGCCCCAGCATTTT.

The chain is built from TRBV9 and TRBJ1-6, with TRBD1 matching over 7 bases. After removal of 4 bases from V and 5 bases from J, the junction contained 12 bases not matched to a gene. The germline gives CDR1 SGDLS, CDR2 YYNGEE. This CDR3 is built from 17 residues. In DNA form, the CDR3 reads TGTGCCAGCAGCCCCGGGGACAGCCTTCAAAATAATTCACCCCTCCACTTT. Its protein is CASSPGDSLQNNSPLHF.

The chain's CDR3 is CASSPLTAESTGELFF. The CDR3 nucleotides read TGTGCCAGCAGCCCCCTCACGGCGGAATCCACCGGGGAGCTGTTTTTT. This chain uses TRBV14 with TRBJ2-2; D remains unclear. Trimming took 4 bases from V and 4 from J, leaving 16 bases between them. Per the germline V gene, CDR1 is SGHDN and CDR2 is FVKESK. This CDR3 has 16 residues.

Only one count was recorded for this clone. The chain recombines TRBV4-1 with TRBJ1-3, with D maybe TRBD1 (6 bases). CDR1 is MGHRA, CDR2 YSYEKL, per germline. The CDR3 has 15 amino acids. V lost 1 base and J 4 bases, leaving 11 bases between the germline ends. CDR3 amino acids: CASSQAGQPGNTIYF. Here the CDR3 DNA reads TGCGCCAGCAGCCAAGCAGGACAGCCCGGAAACACCATATATTTT.

This chain links TRBV21-1 with TRBJ1-5; the table's D call, TRBD1, has no DNA check behind it. TRBV21-1 corresponds to a pseudogene. The CDR3 covers 18 residues. CDR3 nucleotides: TGTGCCAGCAGCGTTCCGGGACAGCGATTGGCTGGCAATCAGCCCCAGCATTTT. This codes for CASSVPGQRLAGNQPQHF.

The V gene is TRBV28, the J gene TRBJ2-2, with a tentative D call TRBD1 (5 bases). Germline CDR1 MDHEN, CDR2 SYDVKM. This CDR3 is built from 15 residues. Trimming removed 7 bases from V and 3 bases from J, with 15 bases in between. The CDR3 bases are TGTGCCAGCAATGGATCAGGGCGTTACACCGGGGAGCTGTTTTTT. This encodes CASNGSGRYTGELFF.

The rearrangement links TRBV7-9 to TRBJ1-5, with 8 nucleotides matching TRBD1. The junction had 8 bases not matched to a gene; V was cut back by 5 bases and J by 5 bases. This CDR3 region has 15 residues. CDR1 SEHNR and CDR2 FQNEAQ come from the germline V gene (reference sequence). CDR3 nucleotide sequence: TGTGCCAGCAGCGCAACAGGGGGTTGGGATCAGCCCCAGCATTTT. This encodes CASSATGGWDQPQHF.

The chain recombines TRBV23-1 with TRBJ2-4; D is uncertain. TRBV23-1 is treated as an ORF (open reading frame) with a function not yet certain. The CDR3 runs to 17 residues. Between the trimmed V and J ends, which lost 3 bases and 1 base, there was a span of 16 bases. The CDR3 DNA follows: TGCGCCAGCAGTCATTCTACGGAACGGCGGGCCAAAAACATTCAGTACTTC. Translating gives CASSHSTERRAKNIQYF.

The CDR3 here is CASSLAVPRNSPLHF. CDR3 in DNA: TGTGCCAGCAGCTTAGCGGTGCCTCGTAATTCACCCCTCCACTTT. V gene TRBV13 combines with J gene TRBJ1-6, with no clear D. This CDR3 contains 15 residues. Germline CDR1 is PRHDT and CDR2 is FYEKMQ (reference sequence). Trimming took off 1 base at V and 6 bases at J, with 10 bases between the two ends.

This chain links TRBV6-5 with TRBJ2-7, with a weak D call TRBD2 (6 bases). Per the germline V gene, CDR1 is MNHEY and CDR2 is SVGAGI. With 6 bases removed from V and 7 bases from J, the gap between germline ends came to 13 bases. The CDR3 length is 12 residues. The CDR3 sequence: CASRARAGEQYV. CDR3 coding DNA: TGTGCCAGCAGGGCGAGGGCGGGGGAGCAGTACGTC.

The chain links TRBV7-9 to TRBJ1-2, with 7 bases aligning to TRBD1. The junction had 3 bases not matched to a gene; V was cut back by 3 bases and J by 2 bases. This CDR3 spans 14 amino acids. CDR1 and CDR2 from the germline V gene are SEHNR and FQNEAQ (reference sequence). The DNA of the CDR3 is TGTGCCAGCAGCTTGGGACAGCTAAACTATGGCTACACCTTC. It encodes CASSLGQLNYGYTF.

This chain uses TRBV18 with TRBJ1-2; D perhaps matches TRBD1 (5 bases). The CDR3 runs to 14 residues. The germline CDR1 and CDR2 sequences are KGHSH and LQKENI. V dropped 3 bases and J dropped 11 bases, with 19 bases sitting between them. DNA for the CDR3: TGTGCCAGCTCACCCCTGGGCGCCTCAAGGGGTTACACCTTC. Its translation: CASSPLGASRGYTF.

The chain carries TRBV7-3 and TRBJ2-1; D might be TRBD1 (5 bases). Looked up from germline, CDR1 is SGHTA and CDR2 is FQGTGA. The V gene lost 5 bases and the J gene lost 6 bases, with 20 bases spanning the gap. The CDR3 runs 16 residues. The CDR3 loop is CASSPGRLVGINEQFF. CDR3 coding DNA: TGTGCCAGCAGCCCAGGGCGGCTAGTTGGCATCAATGAGCAGTTCTTC.

V is TRBV2 and J is TRBJ1-5; perhaps TRBD1 as D (6 bases). CDR1 and CDR2 from the germline V gene are SNHLY and FYNNEI. CDR3 length equals 15 residues. V lost 4 bases, J lost 8 bases, and 18 bases lay in between. The CDR3 DNA reads as TGTGCCAGCAGTGCCCCGACAGGACGGATAAAGCCCCAGCATTTT. Translated, it gives CASSAPTGRIKPQHF.

The V gene is TRBV6-2 or TRBV6-3, the J gene TRBJ1-5; TRBD1 matches at 7 bases. The trim removed 4 bases at V and 4 bases at J, leaving 10 bases unmatched. Germline V gene sequence: CDR1 MNHEY, CDR2 SVGEGT. The CDR3 totals 16 residues. CDR3 sequence (DNA): TGTGCCAGCAGTTCAGGGGCGACAGGGATAAATCAGCCCCAGCATTTT. This translates into CASSSGATGINQPQHF.

The chain carries TRBV14 and TRBJ2-2, with D possibly being TRBD1 (6 bases). V dropped 5 bases and J dropped 2 bases, with 15 bases sitting between them. The germline CDR1 and CDR2 sequences are SGHDN and FVKESK. The CDR3 length is 16 residues. This CDR3 reads CASSERVGTNTGELFF. The CDR3, as DNA: TGTGCCAGCAGCGAGAGAGTAGGGACAAACACCGGGGAGCTGTTTTTT.

The chain couples TRBV7-8 to TRBJ1-3; D perhaps matches TRBD1 (6 bases). Germline V gene data show CDR1 as SGHVS and CDR2 as FQNEAQ. CDR3 length: 19 amino acids. V dropped 0 bases and J dropped 0 bases, with 18 bases sitting between them. CDR3 protein: CASSLAYRDLNPSGNTIYF. CDR3 sequence (DNA): TGTGCCAGCAGCTTAGCTTACAGGGACCTTAACCCCTCTGGAAACACCATATATTTT.